The 17 T cell receptor beta chains below all came from one sample that was sequenced in a study of vaccination effects on CD4 cells after COVID-19. Pools of viral peptides were used by the ViraFEST assay to expand antigen-specific CD4+ T cells ahead of sequencing. CD4+ T cells were isolated after around 9 days of culture. No antigens are known for them. Repertoires were generated with immunoSEQ multiplex PCR, while TCRdb's copy carries only in-frame clones and drops some. The repertoire holds about 14,000 clones, with 76% as singletons. The sequencing here drew on CD4+ T cells from PBMCs cultured with HCoV-229E spike peptides, taken before COVID-19 vaccination. The receptors derive from a human donor who received a COVID-19 vaccine.

This clone was observed a few times. The chain employs TRBV28 and TRBJ1-6; TRBD1 might be the D (6 bases). The CDR3 loop spans 15 amino acids. Germline loops: CDR1 MDHEN, CDR2 SYDVKM. Trimming cost V 7 bases and J 7 bases, with 17 bases left between them. The CDR3 DNA sequence: TGTGCCAGCACCTTCCGGGGGGGCCGGAATTCACCCCTCCACTTT. This gives the protein CASTFRGGRNSPLHF. The whole variable domain, remainder taken from reference TRBV28 and TRBJ1-6, is DVKVTQSSRYLVKRTGEKVFLECVQDMDHENMFWYRQDPGLGLRLIYFSYDVKMKEKGDIPEGYSVSREKKERFSLILESASTNQTSMYLCASTFRGGRNSPLHFGNGTRLTVT.

In its sample, this clone was seen a few times. The chain couples TRBV2 to TRBJ2-2; TRBD1 is a possible D gene (5 bases). The CDR3 spans 14 residues. In germline, CDR1 is SNHLY, CDR2 FYNNEI. Trimming shortened V by 1 base and J by 7 bases, and 10 bases separated the two germline ends. The CDR3 protein is CASSEGGVGGELFF. The CDR3 nucleotides are TGTGCCAGCAGTGAAGGGGGCGTCGGCGGGGAGCTGTTTTTT. The full variable domain, completed using reference TRBV2 and TRBJ2-2, is EPEVTQTPSHQVTQMGQEVILRCVPISNHLYFYWYRQILGQKVEFLVSFYNNEISEKSEIFDDQFSVERPDGSNFTLKIRSTKLEDSAMYFCASSEGGVGGELFFGEGSRLTVL.

This clone has only one observation. The chain combines TRBV7-9 with TRBJ2-7, with D possibly matching TRBD1 (5 bases). V lost 2 bases and J lost 7, with 15 bases in between. This CDR3 is built from 14 residues. CDR1 SEHNR and CDR2 FQNEAQ come from the germline V gene (reference sequence). Written as DNA, the CDR3 is TGTGCCAGCAGCTTAACGCAGGGTGGGGTGGAGCAGTACTTC. Its translation: CASSLTQGGVEQYF.

The chain uses TRBV10-1 and TRBJ2-3; D may correspond to TRBD1 or TRBD2 (5 bases each). Germline CDR1 reads WNHNN; CDR2 reads SYGVQD (reference sequence). This CDR3 contains 16 residues. V lost 3 bases, J lost 2 bases, and 15 bases lay in between. The CDR3 reads CASSDASGRATDTQYF. The DNA for the CDR3 is TGCGCCAGCAGTGATGCCTCGGGGCGGGCCACAGATACGCAGTATTTT.

This chain connects TRBV3-1 (or the pseudogene TRBV3-2) to TRBJ2-2, with 12 bases fitting TRBD2. Trimming cost V 0 bases and J 5 bases; bases outside gene matches: 1. This CDR3 is 16 amino acids long. Germline V gene data show CDR1 as LGHDT and CDR2 as YNNKEL (reference sequence). The CDR3 nucleotides read TGTGCCAGCAGCCAAGACGGGACTAGCGGGACCGGGGAGCTGTTTTTT. Translated: CASSQDGTSGTGELFF.

The chain joins TRBV4-3 to TRBJ2-5; D not resolved. CDR3 length: 15 amino acids. V lost 0 bases and J 4 bases, leaving 12 bases between the germline ends. The V gene's germline CDR1 is LGHNA and CDR2 YSLEER. The CDR3 protein is CASSQDVKGRETQYF. CDR3 nucleotides: TGCGCCAGCAGCCAAGATGTCAAGGGTCGAGAGACCCAGTACTTC.

CDR3 coding DNA: TGTGCCAGCTCACCTGTTCTCGTAGCCATCAACACAGATACGCAGTATTTT. Its protein product is CASSPVLVAINTDTQYF. The chain joins TRBV18 to TRBJ2-3; D is unclear. Per the germline V gene, CDR1 is KGHSH and CDR2 is LQKENI. Trimming stripped 3 bases from V and 2 bases from J, with 18 bases between. The CDR3 contains 17 residues.

The chain carries TRBV5-6 and TRBJ1-2, with a tentative D call TRBD1 (6 bases). Germline CDR1 SGHDT, CDR2 YYEEEE. V was trimmed by 0 bases and J by 3 bases, leaving 6 bases between them. The CDR3 runs to 13 residues. The CDR3 region has the DNA TGTGCCAGCAGCTTGGGGGGGCACTATGGCTACACCTTC. Translation: CASSLGGHYGYTF.

The V call is TRBV11-3, the J call TRBJ2-4; D is unresolved. Germline V gene data show CDR1 as SGHNT and CDR2 as YENEEA. There are 16 residues in the CDR3. V shed 11 bases and J shed 0 bases, with 20 bases lying between them. The chain's CDR3 is CAGHPPCRLAKNIQYF. Here the CDR3 DNA reads TGTGCCGGGCACCCCCCTTGTCGGCTAGCCAAAAACATTCAGTACTTC.

This chain joins TRBV10-3 and TRBJ1-2, with a tentative D call TRBD1 (5 bases). The V gene lost 4 bases and the J gene lost 0 bases, with 9 bases spanning the gap. This CDR3 is built from 14 residues. Germline CDR1 reads ENHRY; CDR2 reads SYGVKD. The CDR3 protein is CAISGQITNYGYTF. The CDR3, as DNA: TGTGCCATCAGTGGACAGATCACTAACTATGGCTACACCTTC.

The J gene is TRBJ1-2, the V gene TRBV6-6; TRBD1 matches at 8 bases. CDR1 and CDR2 (germline): MNHNY, SVGAGI (reference sequence). V shed 7 bases, J shed 2 bases, and the junction held 9 bases outside the gene matches. This CDR3 region has 15 residues. The CDR3 spells CASILRQGTNYGYTF. The DNA for the CDR3 is TGTGCCAGCATCCTACGACAGGGGACCAACTATGGCTACACCTTC.

V is TRBV5-1 and J is TRBJ1-6; 7 bases line up with TRBD1. V dropped 6 bases and J dropped 7; count of bases not matched to a gene: 7. Per the germline V gene, CDR1 is SGHRS and CDR2 is YFSETQ. The CDR3 extends over 14 amino acids. CDR3 in DNA: TGCGCCAGCAATTCCGGGACAGACAATTCACCCCTCCACTTT. Translating gives CASNSGTDNSPLHF.

The rearrangement uses TRBV18 and TRBJ1-5, with D uncertain. The germline V gene encodes CDR1 KGHSH and CDR2 LQKENI. V was pared by 1 base and J by 0 bases, with 7 bases between. The CDR3 consists of 15 residues. CDR3 DNA: TGTGCCAGCTCACCACGTAGGGTTAGCAATCAGCCCCAGCATTTT. Residues: CASSPRRVSNQPQHF.

This rearrangement joins TRBV5-4 to TRBJ1-2; 7 bases agree with TRBD1. The CDR3 length is 14 residues. J gave up 2 bases and V 4 bases, and 5 bases lay outside the gene matches. CDR1 and CDR2 from the germline V gene are SGHNT and YYREEE (reference sequence). The CDR3 nucleotides read TGTGCCAGCAGCCCGGGACAGACGAACTATGGCTACACCTTC. Protein sequence: CASSPGQTNYGYTF.

In its sample, this clone was seen once. This rearrangement joins TRBV6-6 to TRBJ1-1; D is undetermined. The germline V gene has CDR1 MNHNY and CDR2 SVGAGI (reference sequence). CDR3 length: 12 amino acids. With 6 bases removed from V and 6 bases from J, the gap between germline ends came to 11 bases. CDR3 sequence: CASSFTQSEAFF. CDR3 DNA: TGTGCCAGCAGCTTCACCCAATCTGAAGCTTTCTTT.

The V call is TRBV12-5, the J call TRBJ1-3, with D hard to call. The CDR3 has 16 amino acids. Trimming pared 5 bases from V and 0 bases from J, leaving 14 bases between. Germline CDR1 and CDR2: LGHNT and FRNRAP. The CDR3 is CASGGNSALSGNTIYF. In DNA form, the CDR3 reads TGTGCTAGTGGTGGGAACTCGGCGCTCTCTGGAAACACCATATATTTT.

The chain employs TRBV3-1 (or the pseudogene TRBV3-2) and TRBJ1-4; a weak D match, TRBD1 (5 bases). Trimming stripped 2 bases from V and 8 bases from J, with 18 bases between. There are 16 residues in the CDR3. Germline CDR1 LGHDT, CDR2 YNNKEL (reference sequence). The CDR3 DNA reads TGTGCCAGCAGCCAATACGGGACCCCCGGCGGAGAAAAACTGTTTTTT. Residues: CASSQYGTPGGEKLFF.